This T cell receptor beta chain was sequenced in a study of breast tumors, draining lymph nodes, adjacent tissues. Study findings and constraints: Findings are consistent with lymph node origin and intratumoral expansion of most tumor T cells. That most tumor T cells come from lymph nodes remained unproven.

After removal of 8 bases from V and 8 bases from J, the junction contained 6 bases not matched to a gene. The CDR3 runs to 15 residues. Germline V gene lookup returns CDR1 ENHRY and CDR2 SYGVKD. TCRdb re-derived calls from the multiplex PCR reads in MiXCR, one entry per CDR3 protein. The table includes around 70,000 distinct CDR3 sequences, 40% to 45% detected once. As regards this clonotype: The antigen is unknown.

The genes are TRBV10-3 and TRBJ2-1; 16 bases fit TRBD2. The sequencing input was breast tumor tissue. The TCR comes from a female donor with breast cancer. Some clones in this sample may be carry-over from other donors' samples. The chain's CDR3 is CAIGTSGGALDEQFF. DNA for the CDR3: TGTGCCATCGGGACTAGCGGGGGGGCCCTCGATGAGCAGTTCTTC.